The clone carrying this T cell receptor (beta chain) was found a few times. Its target is not known. The data originate from a study of blood T cells in healthy people across ages. Study observations and caveats: As age increased, TCR beta diversity per million T cells fell in a roughly linear fashion. More naive CD4+ cells and higher diversity were found in long-lived than in aged donors.

Individuals who donated were healthy Caucasians from Russia aged roughly 6 to 100. Donors gave 8 to 10 milliliters of peripheral blood apiece. For the second PCR, which ran for about 7 to 11 cycles, a sample-barcoded 5' primer and a J-beta primer mix were used. Via MiXCR, TCRdb re-called the 5' RACE reads, giving one row per CDR3 protein. The sample includes around 990,000 distinct CDR3 sequences, 35% to 45% seen only once; the top ten take around 13%. Looked up from germline, CDR1 is SGHRS and CDR2 is YFSETQ. The germline V and J ends were trimmed by 4 bases and 4 bases, with 14 bases remaining between them. The CDR3 covers 15 residues.

The rearrangement joins TRBV5-1 to TRBJ1-4, with TRBD1 as a possible D gene (6 bases). The TCR was taken from a young man in good health. The sample was blood. The CDR3 DNA reads as TGCGCCAGCAGCACTAACACAGGGATTAATGAAAAACTGTTTTTT. It yields the protein CASSTNTGINEKLFF.